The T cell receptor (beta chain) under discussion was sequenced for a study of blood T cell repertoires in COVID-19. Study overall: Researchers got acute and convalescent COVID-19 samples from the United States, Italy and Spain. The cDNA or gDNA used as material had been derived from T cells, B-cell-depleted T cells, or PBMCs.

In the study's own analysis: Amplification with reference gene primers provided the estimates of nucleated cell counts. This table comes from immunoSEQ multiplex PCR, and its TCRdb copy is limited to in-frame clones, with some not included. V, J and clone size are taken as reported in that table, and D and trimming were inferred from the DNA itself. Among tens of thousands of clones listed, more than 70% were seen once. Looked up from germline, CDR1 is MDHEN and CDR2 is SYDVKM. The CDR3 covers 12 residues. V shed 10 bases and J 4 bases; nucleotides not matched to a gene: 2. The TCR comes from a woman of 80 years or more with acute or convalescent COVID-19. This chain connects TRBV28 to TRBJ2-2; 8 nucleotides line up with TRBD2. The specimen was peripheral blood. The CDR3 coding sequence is TGTGCCACCACTAGCGGCACCGGGGAGCTGTTTTTT. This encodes CATTSGTGELFF.